This TCR beta chain was observed in a study of CD8 T cells in ankylosing spondylitis. Regarding the study as a whole: Clones linked to the disease showed a CD8+ phenotype. They occurred at relatively low frequencies in peripheral blood.

This clonotype was observed at least ten times. What it binds is not known. V shed 7 bases and J shed 1 base, with 12 bases lying between them. This CDR3 is built from 14 residues. A single record per CDR3 protein comes from TCRdb applying MiXCR to the 5' RACE reads. The repertoire holds fewer than 200,000 distinct CDR3 sequences, with over 15% as singletons. V is TRBV12-3 or TRBV12-4 and J is TRBJ2-3; D not resolved. The sample comprised blood, either unsorted or a sorted T cell fraction (not recorded which). The source of this sequence is a male donor aged 10-30 years with ankylosing spondylitis or in good health (not recorded which). The CDR3 loop is CASTSASGTDTQYF. The CDR3, as DNA: TGTGCCAGCACCAGCGCTAGTGGCACAGATACGCAGTATTTT.